This TCR beta chain comes out of a study of identical twins. Study-wide results and caveats: Within beta out-of-frame sequences, the excess sharing observed between twins was weaker.

Template switching supplied a universal primer site; unique molecular identifiers were carried on the cDNA. TCRdb re-analysed the 5' RACE reads in MiXCR, keeping a single row per CDR3 protein. The data show hundreds of thousands of distinct CDR3 sequences, 6.1% seen once. The CDR3 sequence is 13 residues long. With 3 bases clipped from V and 7 bases from J, the junction kept 2 bases outside the gene matches. CDR1 is LGHDT, CDR2 YNNKEL, per germline (reference sequence). Notes on this clonotype: Its antigen is unidentified.

The chain is built from TRBV3-1 and TRBJ1-4; 7 bases are a match to TRBD1. The TCR sequence derives from a man between 18 and 35 years old in good health. Sequenced input: naive T cells sorted from blood. CDR3 in amino acids: CASSHRGGEKLFF. For the CDR3, the DNA is TGTGCCAGCAGCCACAGGGGGGGTGAAAAACTGTTTTTT.